These 13 T cell receptor beta chains originate from one sample sequenced in a study of Ad26.COV2.S vaccination and SARS-CoV-2 variants. Sequencing used immunoSEQ multiplex PCR; TCRdb keeps in-frame clones, though not all of them. The data show 410,000 or so clones, roughly 90% seen once. Treatment specified: around 19 received Ad26.COV2.S at low or high dose, single or two shots; about 5 received placebo; per-sample allocation not given. At day 63 after the first vaccine or placebo injection, samples were drawn. The specimen was peripheral blood, collected in a trial of Ad26.COV2.S vaccine versus placebo. These receptors were taken from a person between 18 and 65 years old who received the Ad26.COV2.S COVID-19 vaccine or a placebo.

The chain carries TRBV11-2 and TRBJ2-7; D remains ambiguous. The CDR3 is 13 amino acids. Germline V gene lookup returns CDR1 SGHAT and CDR2 FQNNGV. The germline V and J ends were trimmed by 4 bases and 1 base, with 8 bases remaining between them. In nucleotides, the CDR3 is TGTGCCAGCAGCTCCCTCGGGTCCTACGAGCAGTACTTC. It translates to CASSSLGSYEQYF.

The chain has TRBV28 and TRBJ2-6; TRBD1 matches 9 bases. V dropped 4 bases and J dropped 4; count of bases not matched to a gene: 5. CDR1 and CDR2 (germline): MDHEN, SYDVKM. The CDR3 is 16 amino acids. The CDR3 bases are TGTGCCAGCAGTTCACAGGGGGCTGAAGGGGCCAACGTCCTGACTTTC. Its translation: CASSSQGAEGANVLTF.

V and J are TRBV27 and TRBJ2-1; 9 nucleotides match TRBD1. Trimming at V came to 5 bases and at J to 1 base, leaving 3 bases not matched to a gene. The CDR3 runs to 15 residues. Germline V gene sequence: CDR1 MNHEY, CDR2 SMNVEV (reference sequence). The CDR3 loop is CASSLGQGSYNEQFF. DNA for the CDR3: TGTGCCAGCAGTCTAGGACAGGGGTCCTACAATGAGCAGTTCTTC.

V is TRBV7-8 and J is TRBJ1-1, with D hard to call. This CDR3 contains 14 residues. Germline assignment: CDR1 SGHVS and CDR2 FQNEAQ. V lost 1 base, J lost 1 base, and 7 bases lay in between. The CDR3, as DNA: TGTGCCAGCAGCTTAGTCCAGGAGAACACTGAAGCTTTCTTT. Protein: CASSLVQENTEAFF. Full variable domain (missing parts from reference TRBV7-8 and TRBJ1-1): GAGVSQSPRYKVAKRGQDVALRCDPISGHVSLFWYQQALGQGPEFLTYFQNEAQLDKSGLPSDRFFAERPEGSVSTLKIQRTQQEDSAVYLCASSLVQENTEAFFGQGTRLTVV.

This chain connects TRBV20-1 to TRBJ1-5; D is unclear. Germline assignment: CDR1 DFQATT and CDR2 SNEGSKA (reference sequence). Trimming took 3 bases from V and 2 from J, leaving 11 bases between them. There are 14 residues in the CDR3. CDR3 bases: TGCAGTGCTAGTTCCCCCCAGGGCAATCAGCCCCAGCATTTT. Translation gives CSASSPQGNQPQHF.

The V call is TRBV6-2 or TRBV6-3, the J call TRBJ1-2; D might be TRBD1 (5 bases). V lost 4 bases to trimming and J lost 2 bases, with 14 bases between them. Germline lookup yields CDR1 MNHEY and CDR2 SVGEGT. The length of the CDR3 is 15 residues. The CDR3: CASSSRQPVNYGYTF. In DNA, the CDR3 is TGTGCCAGCAGTTCGCGACAGCCCGTCAACTATGGCTACACCTTC.

The chain uses TRBV6-1 and TRBJ2-2, with D unresolved. The CDR3 totals 17 residues. V was pared by 2 bases and J by 4 bases, with 17 bases between. Germline lookup yields CDR1 MNHNS and CDR2 SASEGT. CDR3 nucleotide sequence: TGTGCCAGCAGTGAATTTAGATCGGCTCAGATCACCGGGGAGCTGTTTTTT. Its protein product is CASSEFRSAQITGELFF.

V is TRBV7-8 and J is TRBJ2-7; D possibly uses TRBD1 or TRBD2 (6 bases each). Germline V gene lookup returns CDR1 SGHVS and CDR2 FQNEAQ. The CDR3 covers 15 residues. Trimming took off 5 bases at V and 3 bases at J, with 17 bases between the two ends. The CDR3 coding sequence is TGTGCCAGCAGCCTCTGGCGGGACATTTTCTACGAGCAGTACTTC. It specifies CASSLWRDIFYEQYF.

V and J are TRBV13 and TRBJ2-7, with 7 bases that match TRBD1. The V segment lost 5 bases and the J segment 0 bases; nucleotides outside the gene matches: 10. Germline CDR1 and CDR2: PRHDT and FYEKMQ (reference sequence). The CDR3 has 16 residues. The chain's CDR3 is CASSATGPRRSYEQYF. The CDR3 coding sequence is TGTGCCAGCAGCGCGACAGGGCCTAGACGCTCCTACGAGCAGTACTTC. The full variable domain, its missing parts supplied by reference TRBV13 and TRBJ2-7, is AAGVIQSPRHLIKEKRETATLKCYPIPRHDTVYWYQQGPGQDPQFLISFYEKMQSDKGSIPDRFSAQQFSDYHSELNMSSLELGDSALYFCASSATGPRRSYEQYFGPGTRLTVT.

V usage is TRBV5-4 and J usage is TRBJ2-7; maybe TRBD2 (6 bases). The CDR3 totals 15 residues. Germline V lookup: CDR1 SGHNT, CDR2 YYREEE (reference sequence). The V and J ends lost 2 bases and 2 bases respectively, with 14 bases between them. The CDR3 sequence is CASSFELAPTYEQYF. As DNA, the CDR3 is TGTGCCAGCAGCTTCGAGCTAGCGCCAACCTACGAGCAGTACTTC.

The V and J genes are TRBV7-2 and TRBJ2-7, with 7 positions matching TRBD2. Unmatched junction bases numbered 12, after V lost 2 bases and J lost 5 bases. The CDR3 covers 16 residues. From germline, CDR1 is SGHTA and CDR2 FQGNSA. This CDR3 reads CASSLYRSGRGDEQYF. As DNA, the CDR3 is TGTGCCAGCAGCTTATATCGTTCGGGCCGGGGGGACGAGCAGTACTTC. Looking up the rest from reference TRBV7-2 and TRBJ2-7 gives the full variable domain: GAGVSQSPSNKVTEKGKDVELRCDPISGHTALYWYRQSLGQGLEFLIYFQGNSAPDKSGLPSDRFSAERTGGSVSTLTIQRTQQEDSAVYLCASSLYRSGRGDEQYFGPGTRLTVT.

V and J are TRBV30 and TRBJ2-5, with 9 nucleotides matching TRBD2. The CDR3 contains 15 residues. V trimming: 2 bases; J trimming: 5 bases; junction bases outside the gene matches: 9. Germline-derived CDR1 and CDR2 are GTSNPN and SVGIG (reference sequence). CDR3 coding DNA: TGTGCCTGGAGTTACAGTAGCGGGGGTGGGGAGACCCAGTACTTC. Protein product: CAWSYSSGGGETQYF.

The chain couples TRBV29-1 to TRBJ2-2, with 12 bases lining up with TRBD1. This CDR3 has 17 amino acids. Germline CDR1 and CDR2: SQVTM and ANQGSEA. V shed 3 bases, J shed 4 bases, and the junction held 9 bases outside the gene matches. The CDR3 loop is CSVDLTGTGGSTGELFF. The CDR3 DNA is TGCAGCGTTGACTTAACCGGGACAGGGGGCAGCACCGGGGAGCTGTTTTTT.